This T cell receptor (beta chain) comes out of a study of siplizumab effects on memory and regulatory T cells. Findings of the study overall: Memory cells that were CD4+ and unstimulated gave rise to alloreactive sequences, which siplizumab significantly reduced.

Profiled with immunoSEQ multiplex PCR; TCRdb holds only in-frame clones, not every one. This table has about 100,000 clones, more than 85% appearing once. Of note for this clone: Its antigen remains unidentified.

The source material was CD4+ T cells sorted from blood. The source of this sequence is a human donor in good health.

The CDR3 loop reads CASRGRVFAGELFF. In DNA, the CDR3 is TGTGCCAGCAGAGGCAGGGTATTTGCCGGGGAGCTGTTTTTT. The V call is TRBV2, the J call TRBJ2-2; weak D call: TRBD1 (5 bases). The ends were cut back, 6 bases at V and 6 bases at J, with 14 bases in the middle. Germline-derived CDR1 and CDR2 are SNHLY and FYNNEI. The CDR3 is made up of 14 amino acids. The whole variable domain, filled in from reference TRBV2 and TRBJ2-2, reads EPEVTQTPSHQVTQMGQEVILRCVPISNHLYFYWYRQILGQKVEFLVSFYNNEISEKSEIFDDQFSVERPDGSNFTLKIRSTKLEDSAMYFCASRGRVFAGELFFGEGSRLTVL.